A selection of T cell receptor beta chains follows, all from one sample in a study of blood T cells in healthy people across ages. TCRdb fed the 5' RACE reads into MiXCR, producing one record per CDR3 protein. The sample yields under 800,000 distinct CDR3 sequences, roughly 44% seen once. The material sequenced was blood. The receptor set was obtained from a woman aged 55-69 years in good health. CDR3s include the opening cysteine and the closing phenylalanine or tryptophan. D genes are given only for firm matches. A clone size is listed for some rows: how often the clone was seen (once, few, many), or a class if it is expanded.

>TRBJ2-3|.|TRBV7-2|.
CASSLGPGGTDTQYF
TGCGCCAGCAGCTTGGGCCCCGGAGGCACAGATACGCAGTATTTT
>TRBJ2-3|.|TRBV7-9|.
CASSLAGTPNTDTQYF
TGTGCCAGCAGCTTAGCTGGTACTCCTAACACAGATACGCAGTATTTT
>TRBJ1-5|few|TRBV5-5|.
CASQDLGNQPQHF
TGTGCCAGCCAGGACCTCGGCAATCAGCCCCAGCATTTT
>TRBJ2-7|.|TRBV7-9|TRBD1
CASSSNPGTGINEQYF
TGTGCCAGCAGCTCAAACCCCGGGACAGGGATCAACGAGCAGTACTTC
>TRBJ2-1|.|TRBV10-3|TRBD1
CAISEGGQGRNEQFF
TGTGCCATCAGTGAGGGGGGACAGGGACGCAATGAGCAGTTCTTC
>TRBJ2-2|few|TRBV7-2|.
CASSLLPGELFF
TGTGCCAGCAGCTTATTGCCCGGGGAGCTGTTTTTT
>TRBJ2-4|.|TRBV20-1|.
CSAYSGVVTKNIQYF
TGCAGTGCTTATAGCGGAGTTGTAACCAAAAACATTCAGTACTTC
>TRBJ2-5|once|TRBV11-2|.
CASSPRGIRGNQETQYF
TGTGCCAGCAGCCCCAGAGGTATCAGGGGAAACCAAGAGACCCAGTACTTC
>TRBJ2-3|.|TRBV11-3|.
CGSSTGSTDTQYF
TGTGGCAGCAGCACAGGTTCCACAGATACGCAGTATTTT
>TRBJ1-5|.|TRBV5-6|.
CASSSSTQPQHF
TGTGCCAGCAGCTCTTCCACTCAGCCCCAGCATTTT
>TRBJ2-7|.|TRBV28|TRBD1
CASSSQGTAPYEQYF
TGTGCCAGCAGTTCACAGGGGACGGCACCTTACGAGCAGTACTTC
>TRBJ2-5|many|TRBV7-9|TRBD1
CASSAGQGDLLETQYF
TGTGCCAGCAGCGCTGGACAGGGTGATTTATTAGAGACCCAGTACTTC
>TRBJ2-5|few|TRBV7-8|.
CASSTRARGETQYF
TGTGCCAGCAGCACCCGCGCAAGGGGTGAGACCCAGTACTTC
>TRBJ1-1|.|TRBV20-1|.
CSAREQVNTEAFF
TGCAGTGCTAGAGAACAGGTGAACACTGAAGCTTTCTTT
>TRBJ2-3|many|TRBV29-1|.
CSVAPGGPDTQYF
TGCAGCGTTGCACCCGGCGGACCAGATACGCAGTATTTT
>TRBJ2-5|once|TRBV5-5|.
CASSLAGQGMETQYF
TGTGCCAGCAGCTTGGCCGGGCAGGGGATGGAGACCCAGTACTTC
>TRBJ1-1|.|TRBV7-2|.
CASSPDGEIKAFF
TGTGCCAGCAGCCCCGATGGGGAGATTAAAGCTTTCTTT
>TRBJ2-4|.|TRBV20-1|.
CSASRPSVPNNIQYF
TGCAGTGCTTCCCGACCCTCCGTCCCGAACAACATTCAGTACTTC
>TRBJ1-4|.|TRBV11-2|.
CASSVLAGVIVSTNEKLFF
TGTGCCAGCAGCGTCCTCGCGGGGGTGATCGTATCAACTAATGAAAAACTGTTTTTT
>TRBJ2-1|.|TRBV24-1|TRBD2
CATGELAETEQFF
TGTGCCACCGGGGAACTAGCGGAGACTGAGCAGTTCTTC
>TRBJ2-5|.|TRBV6-2/TRBV6-3|.
CASTSGWREQYF
TGTGCCAGCACCTCCGGGTGGCGAGAGCAGTACTTC
>TRBJ2-1|.|TRBV7-3|.
CASSQLGNYNEQFF
TGTGCCAGCAGCCAACTGGGGAATTACAATGAGCAGTTCTTC
>TRBJ1-6|.|TRBV28|TRBD1
CASSSGQGEHSPLHF
TGTGCCAGCAGTTCGGGACAGGGGGAGCATTCACCCCTCCACTTT
>TRBJ1-1|.|TRBV5-1|.
CASSNDGNTEAFF
TGCGCCAGCAGCAACGACGGGAACACTGAAGCTTTCTTT
>TRBJ2-3|.|TRBV19|.
CASSGGGSADTQYF
TGTGCCAGTAGTGGGGGAGGCTCCGCAGATACGCAGTATTTT
>TRBJ2-1|.|TRBV10-3|TRBD2
CAISPSAGDDYNEQFF
TGTGCCATCAGTCCCTCGGCGGGGGACGATTACAATGAGCAGTTCTTC
>TRBJ1-5|few|TRBV3-1|.
CASSQQDRGGQPQHF
TGTGCCAGCAGCCAACAAGATAGGGGGGGTCAGCCCCAGCATTTT
>TRBJ2-7|many|TRBV28|.
CASSPDGDYEQYF
TGTGCCAGCAGTCCTGACGGAGACTACGAGCAGTACTTC
>TRBJ1-2|.|TRBV6-2/TRBV6-3|TRBD1
CASSYGTGANYGYTF
TGTGCCAGCAGTTACGGGACAGGAGCTAACTATGGCTACACCTTC
>TRBJ2-7|few|TRBV7-8|.
CASSSTGQTAYEQYF
TGTGCCAGCAGCTCGACAGGTCAGACCGCGTACGAGCAGTACTTC
>TRBJ1-4|.|TRBV20-1|.
CSARNRRTNQNEKLFF
TGCAGTGCTAGGAACCGAAGGACAAACCAAAATGAAAAACTGTTTTTT
>TRBJ2-5|.|TRBV14|.
CASSQVGTNYNEQYF
TGTGCCAGCAGCCAAGTAGGGACGAATTACAATGAGCAGTACTTC
>TRBJ1-2|.|TRBV5-1|TRBD1
CASSFTGGRYGYTF
TGCGCCAGCAGCTTTACAGGGGGCCGGTATGGCTACACCTTC
>TRBJ2-3|.|TRBV7-2|.
CASSLRWGASVSDTQYF
TGTGCCAGCAGCTTAAGGTGGGGGGCTAGCGTGTCAGATACGCAGTATTTT
>TRBJ1-2|few|TRBV5-6|TRBD1
CASSRDRVSNYGYTF
TGTGCCAGCAGCCGGGACAGAGTTTCTAACTATGGCTACACCTTC
>TRBJ2-3|.|TRBV4-1|TRBD2
CASSQGAGGPDTDTRYF
TGCGCCAGCAGCCAAGGGGCGGGGGGGCCTGACACAGATACGCGGTATTTT
>TRBJ2-5|few|TRBV2|.
CASRSELVGGQETQYF
TGTGCCAGCAGGTCCGAGCTGGTGGGGGGTCAAGAGACCCAGTACTTC
>TRBJ2-7|.|TRBV28|TRBD2
CASSAGGGVSYEQYF
TGTGCCAGCAGCGCCGGGGGGGGAGTCTCCTACGAGCAGTACTTC